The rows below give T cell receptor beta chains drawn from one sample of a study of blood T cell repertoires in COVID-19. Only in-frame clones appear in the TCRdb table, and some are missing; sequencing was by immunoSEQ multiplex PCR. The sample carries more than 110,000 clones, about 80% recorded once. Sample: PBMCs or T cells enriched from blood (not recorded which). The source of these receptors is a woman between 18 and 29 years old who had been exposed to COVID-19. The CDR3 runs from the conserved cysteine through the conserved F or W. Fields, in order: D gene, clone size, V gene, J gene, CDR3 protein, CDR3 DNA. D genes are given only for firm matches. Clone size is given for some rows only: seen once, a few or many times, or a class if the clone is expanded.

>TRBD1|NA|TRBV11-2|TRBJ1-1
CASSVDRGEAFF
TGTGCCAGCAGCGTGGACAGGGGTGAAGCTTTCTTT
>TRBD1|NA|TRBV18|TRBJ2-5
CASSPSGTGQETQYF
TGTGCCAGCTCACCCTCCGGGACAGGACAAGAGACCCAGTACTTC
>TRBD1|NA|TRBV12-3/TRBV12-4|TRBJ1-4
CASSERQGSPLF
TGTGCCAGCAGTGAGAGACAGGGATCCCCACTTTTT
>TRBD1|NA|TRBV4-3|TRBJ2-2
CASSHMWTGDTGELFF
TGCGCCAGCAGCCATATGTGGACAGGGGACACCGGGGAGCTGTTTTTT
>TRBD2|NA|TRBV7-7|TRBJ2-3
CASSPGLAGGPSTDTQYF
TGTGCCAGCAGCCCGGGACTAGCGGGAGGGCCTAGCACAGATACGCAGTATTTT
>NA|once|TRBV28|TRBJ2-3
CASSFGGTRTDTQYF
TGTGCCAGCAGTTTCGGGGGAACCCGCACAGATACGCAGTATTTT
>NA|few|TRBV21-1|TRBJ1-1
CASRDRGGNTEAFF
TGTGCCAGCAGGGACAGGGGGGGGAACACTGAAGCTTTCTTT
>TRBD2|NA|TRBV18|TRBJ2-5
CASSRGTSGTGETQYF
TGTGCCAGCTCACGAGGGACTAGCGGGACGGGAGAGACCCAGTACTTC
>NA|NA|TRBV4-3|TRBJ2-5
CASSQVTGGAETQYF
TGCGCCAGCAGCCAAGTGACAGGAGGTGCAGAGACCCAGTACTTC
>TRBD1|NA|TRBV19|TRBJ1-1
CASRLTGGPNTEAFF
TGTGCCAGTAGGTTGACAGGGGGCCCGAACACTGAAGCTTTCTTT
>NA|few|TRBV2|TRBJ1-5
CASAQNTAGQPQHF
TGTGCCAGCGCCCAAAACACGGCGGGTCAGCCCCAGCATTTT
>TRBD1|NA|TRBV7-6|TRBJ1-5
CASSLGNRGAHQPQHF
TGTGCCAGCAGCTTAGGGAACAGGGGGGCACATCAGCCCCAGCATTTT
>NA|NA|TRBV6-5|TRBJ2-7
CASSREGTPYEQYF
TGTGCCAGCAGCCGAGAAGGGACACCCTACGAGCAGTACTTC
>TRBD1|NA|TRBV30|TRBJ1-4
CAWSVGTAVQGKLFF
TGTGCCTGGAGTGTTGGGACAGCGGTCCAGGGGAAACTGTTTTTT
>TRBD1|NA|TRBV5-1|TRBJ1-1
CASSLGAGTTGWTEAFF
TGCGCCAGCAGCTTGGGGGCAGGGACGACAGGGTGGACTGAAGCTTTCTTT
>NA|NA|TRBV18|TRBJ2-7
CASSPPDSVPYEQYF
TGTGCCAGCTCACCCCCCGACAGCGTTCCCTACGAGCAGTACTTC
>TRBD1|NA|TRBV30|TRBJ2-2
CAWSEQGAGELFF
TGTGCCTGGAGTGAACAGGGGGCAGGGGAGCTGTTTTTT
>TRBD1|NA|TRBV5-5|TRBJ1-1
CASSLLTGAVEAFF
TGTGCCAGCAGCTTGTTGACAGGGGCCGTGGAAGCTTTCTTT
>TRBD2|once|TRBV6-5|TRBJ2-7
CASSSGGRPPYEQYF
TGTGCCAGCAGTTCTGGCGGGAGGCCTCCCTACGAGCAGTACTTC
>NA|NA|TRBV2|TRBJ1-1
CASTLQSMNTEAFF
TGTGCCAGCACCCTACAGAGTATGAACACTGAAGCTTTCTTT
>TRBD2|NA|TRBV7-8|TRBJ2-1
CASSLAPLAGESEQFF
TGTGCCAGCAGCTTAGCTCCCCTAGCGGGAGAATCTGAGCAGTTCTTC
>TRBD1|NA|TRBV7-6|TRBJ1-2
CASSHRGLNYGYTF
TGTGCCAGCAGCCACAGGGGGCTAAACTATGGCTACACCTTC
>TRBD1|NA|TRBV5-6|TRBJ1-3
CASSLDRGTGFGNTIYF
TGTGCCAGCAGCTTGGACCGCGGGACAGGTTTTGGAAACACCATATATTTT
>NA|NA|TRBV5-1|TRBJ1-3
CASSLDTAGNTIYF
TGCGCCAGCAGCTTAGACACGGCTGGAAACACCATATATTTT
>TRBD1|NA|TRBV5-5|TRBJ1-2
CASSSAGTETNYGYTF
TGTGCCAGCAGCTCGGCGGGGACAGAGACTAACTATGGCTACACCTTC
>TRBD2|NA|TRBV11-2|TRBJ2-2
CASSAGLAGANGELFF
TGTGCCAGCAGCGCAGGACTAGCGGGAGCGAACGGGGAGCTGTTTTTT
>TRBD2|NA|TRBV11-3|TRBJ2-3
CASSSVTSGSTDTQYF
TGTGCCAGCAGCTCGGTGACTAGCGGAAGCACAGATACGCAGTATTTT
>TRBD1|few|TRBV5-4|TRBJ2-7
CASSFRDRATYEQYF
TGTGCCAGCAGCTTCCGGGACAGGGCGACCTACGAGCAGTACTTC
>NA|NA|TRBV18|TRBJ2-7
CASSPPAGYSYEQYF
TGTGCCAGCTCACCACCGGCAGGATACTCCTACGAGCAGTACTTC
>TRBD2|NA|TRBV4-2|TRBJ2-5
CASSQASGSTQETQYF
TGTGCCAGCAGCCAAGCTAGCGGGAGTACGCAAGAGACCCAGTACTTC
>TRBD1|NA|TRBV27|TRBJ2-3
CASRPHRGASTDTQYF
TGTGCCAGCAGGCCCCACAGGGGCGCCAGCACAGATACGCAGTATTTT
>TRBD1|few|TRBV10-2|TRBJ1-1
CATGGGNTEAFF
TGCGCCACAGGGGGCGGGAACACTGAAGCTTTCTTT
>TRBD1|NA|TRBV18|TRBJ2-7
CASSPKNRDRANTYEQYF
TGTGCCAGCTCACCTAAGAATAGGGACAGGGCCAATACCTACGAGCAGTACTTC
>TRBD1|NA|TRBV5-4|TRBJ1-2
CASSPDRDGYTF
TGTGCCAGCAGTCCTGACAGGGACGGCTACACCTTC
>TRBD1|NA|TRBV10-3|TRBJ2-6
CAIRPGQGTSGANVLTF
TGTGCCATCCGCCCGGGACAGGGGACCTCTGGGGCCAACGTCCTGACTTTC
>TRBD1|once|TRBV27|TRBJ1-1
CASSLMQGAAEAFF
TGTGCCAGCAGTTTAATGCAGGGGGCCGCTGAAGCTTTCTTT
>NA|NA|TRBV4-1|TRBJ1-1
CASSQEDGQLGTEAFF
TGCGCCAGCAGCCAAGAAGACGGACAGTTGGGCACTGAAGCTTTCTTT
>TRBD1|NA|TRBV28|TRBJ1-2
CASSARDSYYGYTF
TGTGCCAGCAGTGCTCGGGACAGCTACTATGGCTACACCTTC
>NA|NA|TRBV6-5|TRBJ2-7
CASSPGGGDEQYF
TGTGCCAGCAGCCCCGGAGGGGGGGACGAGCAGTACTTC
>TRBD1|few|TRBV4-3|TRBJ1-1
CASSQGPGGYTEAFF
TGCGCCAGCAGCCAAGGACCAGGGGGGTACACTGAAGCTTTCTTT
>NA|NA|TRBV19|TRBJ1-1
CASKLSTEAFF
TGTGCCAGTAAGCTTTCCACTGAAGCTTTCTTT
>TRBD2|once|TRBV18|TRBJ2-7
CASSSSGTSYEQYF
TGTGCCAGCTCGTCCTCCGGGACTAGCTACGAGCAGTACTTC
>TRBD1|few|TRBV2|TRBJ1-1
CASSERGAGGTEAFF
TGTGCCAGCAGTGAAAGAGGCGCAGGGGGGACTGAAGCTTTCTTT
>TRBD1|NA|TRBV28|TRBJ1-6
CASTHGRQGQSPLHF
TGTGCCAGCACGCACGGTCGACAGGGGCAATCACCCCTCCACTTT
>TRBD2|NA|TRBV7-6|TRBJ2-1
CASSDTGTSGSNEQFF
TGTGCCAGCAGCGATACCGGGACTAGCGGGAGTAATGAGCAGTTCTTC
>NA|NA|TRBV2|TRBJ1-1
CASSSQGNTEAFF
TGTGCCAGCAGCTCACAGGGTAACACTGAAGCTTTCTTT
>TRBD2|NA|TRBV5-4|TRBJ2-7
CASSSTTSGFSYEQYF
TGTGCCAGCAGCTCTACCACTAGCGGGTTCTCCTACGAGCAGTACTTC
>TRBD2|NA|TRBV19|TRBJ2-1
CASTLTSGSWNEQFF
TGTGCCAGTACCTTGACTAGCGGGAGCTGGAATGAGCAGTTCTTC
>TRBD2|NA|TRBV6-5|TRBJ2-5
CAGRGLGQETQYF
TGTGCCGGCCGAGGACTAGGCCAAGAGACCCAGTACTTC
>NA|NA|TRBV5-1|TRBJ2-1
CASSPTGEGNEQFF
TGCGCCAGCAGCCCGACAGGAGAGGGCAATGAGCAGTTCTTC
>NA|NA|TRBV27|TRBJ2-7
CASSPRRKTYEQYF
TGTGCCAGCAGCCCTAGAAGGAAAACCTACGAGCAGTACTTC
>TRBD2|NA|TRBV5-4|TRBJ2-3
CASSLPQREARDF
TGTGCCAGCAGCTTGCCCCAACGGGAGGCCAGAGATTTT
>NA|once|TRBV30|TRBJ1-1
CACPGYPNTEAFF
TGTGCCTGCCCAGGTTATCCGAACACTGAAGCTTTCTTT
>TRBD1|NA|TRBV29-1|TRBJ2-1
CSVNRGQGSSYNEQFF
TGCAGCGTTAATAGGGGACAGGGAAGCTCCTACAATGAGCAGTTCTTC
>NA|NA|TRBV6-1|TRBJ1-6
CASSEGWTISKSPLHF
TGTGCCAGCAGTGAGGGGTGGACTATAAGTAAATCACCCCTCCACTTT
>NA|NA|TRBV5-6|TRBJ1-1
CASSLPRGANTEAFF
TGTGCCAGCAGCCTGCCCCGTGGGGCGAACACTGAAGCTTTCTTT
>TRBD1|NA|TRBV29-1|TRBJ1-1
CSVGQGADTEAFF
TGCAGCGTTGGTCAGGGGGCCGACACTGAAGCTTTCTTT
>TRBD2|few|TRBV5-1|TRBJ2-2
CASNRFSGRAGELFF
TGCGCCAGCAACCGATTCAGCGGGAGGGCCGGGGAGCTGTTTTTT
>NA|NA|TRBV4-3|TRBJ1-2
CASSHNRENSNYGYTF
TGCGCCAGCAGCCATAACAGGGAAAACTCTAACTATGGCTACACCTTC